This passage covers 2 T cell receptor beta chains from one sample sequenced in a study of tumour-infiltrating T cells in Burkitt lymphoma. Libraries were prepared by immunoSEQ multiplex PCR; TCRdb keeps only in-frame clonotypes and omits some of them. The sample holds 46,000 or so clones; less than 35% are singletons and the top ten take 2.9%. Sequencing used tumor tissue. These receptors were taken from a human donor with Burkitt lymphoma.

V and J are TRBV6-6 and TRBJ2-7, with D maybe TRBD2 (5 bases). Germline V gene lookup returns CDR1 MNHNY and CDR2 SVGAGI (reference sequence). CDR3 length: 15 amino acids. V was shortened by 1 base and J by 3 bases, with 13 bases between the two germline ends. CDR3 region: CASSYLGSTDYEQYF. The CDR3 nucleotides read TGTGCCAGCAGTTACTTGGGGAGTACCGACTACGAGCAGTACTTC.

This clone appeared once. V is TRBV10-3 and J is TRBJ2-5, with 10 positions matching TRBD2. This CDR3 comprises 15 residues. The V segment lost 6 bases and the J segment 0 bases; nucleotides outside the gene matches: 4. Germline loops: CDR1 ENHRY, CDR2 SYGVKD. The CDR3 region has the DNA TGTGCCATCAGCTTTAGCGGGGGGTACCAAGAGACCCAGTACTTC. Protein sequence: CAISFSGGYQETQYF.